The TCR beta chain described here comes from a study of T cell repertoires in cytomegalovirus infection (dated by TCRdb to the late 2010s). Regarding the study in general: Because public TCR beta signatures pointed to carriage of CMV infection together with the matching HLA type, the HLA type of each donor mattered for the analysis. The study at large found these results: The ex vivo response was dominated by HLA-C-restricted CMV-specific TCR beta clonotypes, which also provided the single most frequent clonotype in two of eight donors. In both this cohort and an independent roughly 330-donor cohort, the cumulative frequency of public TCR beta family members distinguished carriers of CMV infection plus the relevant HLA type.

The CDR3 numbers 16 residues from cysteine through phenylalanine. Just the 48-base CDR3 DNA is kept, in frame starting at base 1. CDR1 is given as SGHVS and CDR2 as FNYEAQ, both from the germline V gene. V drops 4 bases and J drops 6 bases, leaving 20 bases in between. This clonotype came up many times. Its antigen target is currently unknown. The record has no base qualities; no much larger clone is one base away. Sequenced on an Illumina HiSeq 1500. In TCRdb, the public reads were trimmed at Q25 with fastp and aligned with MiXCR, with productive beta chains retained. One record per CDR3 amino acid sequence lists the most common genes and DNA. The sample table records 630,000 or so distinct CDR3 sequences; roughly 24% of these occur just once. The ten most abundant clones make up approximately 8.2% of the sample.

The TCR originated in a human donor in good health (CMV status not recorded). Some clones in this sample may be carry-over from other donors' samples. The sequencing input was CD8+ T cells from PBMCs. The chain was built from TRBV7-6 and TRBJ2-3; TRBD2 is a weak D gene call, 7 bases matching. The CDR3 corresponds to CASSSMGGPVSDTQYF. The DNA sequence follows: TGTGCCAGCAGCTCGATGGGGGGGCCTGTTTCGGATACGCAGTATTTT.